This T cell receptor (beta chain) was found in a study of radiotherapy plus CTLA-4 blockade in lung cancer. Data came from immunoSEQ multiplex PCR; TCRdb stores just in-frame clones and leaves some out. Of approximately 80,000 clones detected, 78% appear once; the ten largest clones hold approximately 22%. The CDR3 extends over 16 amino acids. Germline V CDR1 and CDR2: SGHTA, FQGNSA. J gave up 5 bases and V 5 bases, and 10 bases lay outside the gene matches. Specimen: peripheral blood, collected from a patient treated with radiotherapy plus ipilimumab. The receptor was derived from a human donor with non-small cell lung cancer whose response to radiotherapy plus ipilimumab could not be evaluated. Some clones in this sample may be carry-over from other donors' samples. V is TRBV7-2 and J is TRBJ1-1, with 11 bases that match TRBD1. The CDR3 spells CASSTGQGAVVTEAFF. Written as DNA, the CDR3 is TGTGCCAGCAGCACAGGACAGGGGGCGGTAGTAACTGAAGCTTTCTTT.